The T cell receptor beta chain described here comes from a study of spatial heterogeneity in lung cancer. The trim removed 7 bases at V and 5 bases at J, leaving 8 bases unmatched. CDR3 length: 13 amino acids. Per germline, CDR1 DFQATT and CDR2 SNEGSKA (reference sequence). TCRdb called the 5' RACE reads again in MiXCR, with one record for every CDR3 protein. The profile shows fewer than 9,000 distinct CDR3 sequences, 6.5% to 7.5% of them singletons. As to time point: sample taken at primary tumor resection. Material for sequencing was whole RNA from tumor, nontumor lung or frozen PBMC, left unsorted. Study conclusions and caveats: Mutation tallies in tumors tracked expanded intratumoral alpha and beta TCR counts.

This clonotype is judged medium-sized (0.01 to 0.1%). Its antigen remains unidentified. This specimen consisted of lung tumor tissue, obtained at surgery. J is TRBJ2-3 and V is TRBV20-1, with 8 bases fitting TRBD2. This receptor was obtained from a female donor with early-stage non-small cell lung cancer. Here the CDR3 DNA reads TGCAGTGTCCAGCGGGAGTATCGAGATACGCAGTATTTT. Protein product: CSVQREYRDTQYF.